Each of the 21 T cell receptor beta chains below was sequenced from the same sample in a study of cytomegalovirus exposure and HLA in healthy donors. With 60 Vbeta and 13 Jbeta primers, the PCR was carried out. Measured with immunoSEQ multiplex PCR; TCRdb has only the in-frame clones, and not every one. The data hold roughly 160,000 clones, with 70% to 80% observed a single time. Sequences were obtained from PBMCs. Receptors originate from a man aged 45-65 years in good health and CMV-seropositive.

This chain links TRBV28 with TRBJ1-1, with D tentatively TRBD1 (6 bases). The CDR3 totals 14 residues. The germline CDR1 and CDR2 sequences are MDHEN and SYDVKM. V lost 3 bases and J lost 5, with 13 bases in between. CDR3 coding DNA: TGTGCCAGCAGTTTGTCGGGGGGCGCGACTGAAGCTTTCTTT. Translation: CASSLSGGATEAFF.

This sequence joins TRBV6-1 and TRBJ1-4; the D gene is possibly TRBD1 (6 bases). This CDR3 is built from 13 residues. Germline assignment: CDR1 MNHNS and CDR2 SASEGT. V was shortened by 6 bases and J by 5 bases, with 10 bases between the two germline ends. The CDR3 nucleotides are TGTGCCAGCAGGGACAGCCTGAATGAAAAACTGTTTTTT. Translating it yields CASRDSLNEKLFF.

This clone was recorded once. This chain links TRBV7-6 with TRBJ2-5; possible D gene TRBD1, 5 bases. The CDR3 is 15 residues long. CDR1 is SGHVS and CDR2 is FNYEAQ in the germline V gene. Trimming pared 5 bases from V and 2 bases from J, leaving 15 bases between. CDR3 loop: CASSLRLTVQETQYF. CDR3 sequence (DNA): TGTGCCAGCAGCCTTCGATTGACAGTTCAAGAGACCCAGTACTTC.

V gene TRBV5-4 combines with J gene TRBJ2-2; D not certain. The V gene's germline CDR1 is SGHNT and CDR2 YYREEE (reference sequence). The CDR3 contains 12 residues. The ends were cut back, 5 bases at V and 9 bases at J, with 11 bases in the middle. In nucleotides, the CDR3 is TGTGCCAGCAGTGTCGAACTACGGGAGCTGTTTTTT. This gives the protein CASSVELRELFF. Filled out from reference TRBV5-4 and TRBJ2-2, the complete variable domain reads ETGVTQSPTHLIKTRGQQVTLRCSSQSGHNTVSWYQQALGQGPQFIFQYYREEENGRGNFPPRFSGLQFPNYSSELNVNALELDDSALYLCASSVELRELFFGEGSRLTVL.

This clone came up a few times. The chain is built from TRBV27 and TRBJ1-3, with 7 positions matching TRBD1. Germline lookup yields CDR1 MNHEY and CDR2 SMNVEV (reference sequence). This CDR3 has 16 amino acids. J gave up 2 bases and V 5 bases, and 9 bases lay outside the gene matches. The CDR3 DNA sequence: TGTGCCAGCAGTCCTTTCCGGACAGGACCTGGAAACACCATATATTTT. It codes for CASSPFRTGPGNTIYF.

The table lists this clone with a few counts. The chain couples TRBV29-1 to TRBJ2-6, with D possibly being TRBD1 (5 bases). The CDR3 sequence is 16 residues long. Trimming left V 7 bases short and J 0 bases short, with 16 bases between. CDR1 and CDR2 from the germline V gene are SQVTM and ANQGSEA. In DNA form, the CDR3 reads TGCAGCGCGCAAACGGACATCTCCTCTGGGGCCAACGTCCTGACTTTC. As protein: CSAQTDISSGANVLTF.

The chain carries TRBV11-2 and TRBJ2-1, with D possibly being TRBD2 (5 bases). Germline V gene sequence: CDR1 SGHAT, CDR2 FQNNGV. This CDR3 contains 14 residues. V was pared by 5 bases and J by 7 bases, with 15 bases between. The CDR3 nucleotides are TGTGCCAGCAGCCCCCCACCTGGACTGAATGAGCAGTTCTTC. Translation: CASSPPPGLNEQFF.

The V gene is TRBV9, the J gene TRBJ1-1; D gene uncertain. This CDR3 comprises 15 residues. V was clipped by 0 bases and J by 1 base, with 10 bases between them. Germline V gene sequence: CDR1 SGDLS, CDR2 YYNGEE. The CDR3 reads CASSVDVLTNTEAFF. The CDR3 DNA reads TGTGCCAGCAGCGTAGACGTACTCACGAACACTGAAGCTTTCTTT. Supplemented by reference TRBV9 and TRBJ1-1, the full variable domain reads DSGVTQTPKHLITATGQRVTLRCSPRSGDLSVYWYQQSLDQGLQFLIQYYNGEERAKGNILERFSAQQFPDLHSELNLSSLELGDSALYFCASSVDVLTNTEAFFGQGTRLTVV.

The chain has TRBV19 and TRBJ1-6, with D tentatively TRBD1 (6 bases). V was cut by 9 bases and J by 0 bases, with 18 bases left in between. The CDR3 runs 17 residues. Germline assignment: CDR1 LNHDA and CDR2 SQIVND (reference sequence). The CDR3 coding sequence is TGTGCCAGGACGAATAGGACAGCAAGCTCCTATAATTCACCCCTCCACTTT. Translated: CARTNRTASSYNSPLHF.

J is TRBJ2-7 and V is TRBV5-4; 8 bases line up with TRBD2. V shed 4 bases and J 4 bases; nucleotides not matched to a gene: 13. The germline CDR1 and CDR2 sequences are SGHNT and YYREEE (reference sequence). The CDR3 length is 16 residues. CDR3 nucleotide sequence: TGTGCCAGCAGCCGGGGCGGGGGGCCGACAAGTTACGAGCAGTACTTC. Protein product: CASSRGGGPTSYEQYF.

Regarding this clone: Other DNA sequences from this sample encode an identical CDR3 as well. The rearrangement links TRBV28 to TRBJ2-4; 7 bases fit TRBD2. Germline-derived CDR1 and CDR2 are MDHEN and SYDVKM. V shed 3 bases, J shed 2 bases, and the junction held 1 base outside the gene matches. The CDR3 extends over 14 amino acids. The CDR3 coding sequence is TGTGCCAGCAGTTTGGGGGGGTCCAAAAACATTCAGTACTTC. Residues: CASSLGGSKNIQYF.

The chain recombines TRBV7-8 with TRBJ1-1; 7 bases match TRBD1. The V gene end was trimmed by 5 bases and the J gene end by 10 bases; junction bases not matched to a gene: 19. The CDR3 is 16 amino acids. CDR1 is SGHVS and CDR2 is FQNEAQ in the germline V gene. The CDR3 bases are TGTGCCAGCAGCCTCGGACAGGTAAACGTAGAGGGAAGAGCTTTCTTT. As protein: CASSLGQVNVEGRAFF.

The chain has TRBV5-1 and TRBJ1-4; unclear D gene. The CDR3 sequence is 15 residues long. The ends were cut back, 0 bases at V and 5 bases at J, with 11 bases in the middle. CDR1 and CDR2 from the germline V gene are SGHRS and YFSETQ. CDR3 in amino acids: CASSLARGGNEKLFF. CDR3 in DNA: TGCGCCAGCAGCTTGGCGCGGGGAGGGAATGAAAAACTGTTTTTT. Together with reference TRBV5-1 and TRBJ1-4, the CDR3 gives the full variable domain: KAGVTQTPRYLIKTRGQQVTLSCSPISGHRSVSWYQQTPGQGLQFLFEYFSETQRNKGNFPGRFSGRQFSNSRSEMNVSTLELGDSALYLCASSLARGGNEKLFFGSGTQLSVL.

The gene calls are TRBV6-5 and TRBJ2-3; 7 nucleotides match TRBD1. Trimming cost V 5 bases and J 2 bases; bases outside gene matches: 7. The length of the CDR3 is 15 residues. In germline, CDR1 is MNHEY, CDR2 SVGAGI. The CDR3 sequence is CASSPQGVPTDTQYF. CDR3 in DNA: TGTGCCAGCAGTCCTCAGGGGGTACCCACAGATACGCAGTATTTT.

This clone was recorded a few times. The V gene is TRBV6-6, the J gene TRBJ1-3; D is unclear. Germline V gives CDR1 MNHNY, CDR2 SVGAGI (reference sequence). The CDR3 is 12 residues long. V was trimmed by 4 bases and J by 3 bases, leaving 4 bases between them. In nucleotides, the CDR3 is TGTGCCAGCAGTTCCGGTGGAAACACCATATATTTT. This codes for CASSSGGNTIYF.

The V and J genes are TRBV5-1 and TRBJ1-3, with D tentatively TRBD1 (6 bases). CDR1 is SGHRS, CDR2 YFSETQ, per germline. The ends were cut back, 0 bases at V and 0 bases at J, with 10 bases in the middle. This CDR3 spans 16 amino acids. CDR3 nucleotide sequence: TGCGCCAGCAGCTTGGCCACAGGGAGCTCTGGAAACACCATATATTTT. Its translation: CASSLATGSSGNTIYF.

The CDR3 loop is CAITPRTGNTEAFF. The CDR3 nucleotides read TGTGCCATCACCCCCCGGACAGGGAACACTGAAGCTTTCTTT. The chain carries TRBV10-3 and TRBJ1-1, with 7 bases that match TRBD1. The junction had 6 bases not matched to a gene; V was cut back by 7 bases and J by 1 base. The CDR3 extends over 14 amino acids. Per germline, CDR1 ENHRY and CDR2 SYGVKD.

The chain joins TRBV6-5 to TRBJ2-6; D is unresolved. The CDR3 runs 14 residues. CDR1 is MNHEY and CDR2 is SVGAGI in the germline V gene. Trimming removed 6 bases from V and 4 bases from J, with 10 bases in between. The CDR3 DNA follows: TGTGCCAGCAGAGAGGTAGCCGGGGCCAACGTCCTGACTTTC. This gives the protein CASREVAGANVLTF.

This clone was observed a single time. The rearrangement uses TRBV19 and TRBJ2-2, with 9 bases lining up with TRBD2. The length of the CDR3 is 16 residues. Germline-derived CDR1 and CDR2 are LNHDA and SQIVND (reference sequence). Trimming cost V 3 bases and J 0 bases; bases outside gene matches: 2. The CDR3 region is CASSILAGANTGELFF. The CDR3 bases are TGTGCCAGTAGTATTTTAGCGGGGGCGAACACCGGGGAGCTGTTTTTT.

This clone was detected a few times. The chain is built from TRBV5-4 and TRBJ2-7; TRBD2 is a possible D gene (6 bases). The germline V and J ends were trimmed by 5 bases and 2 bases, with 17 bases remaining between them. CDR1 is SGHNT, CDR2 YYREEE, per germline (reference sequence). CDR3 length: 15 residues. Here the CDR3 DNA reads TGTGCCAGCAGATCCGGGGGAATAGGGACCTACGAGCAGTACTTC. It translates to CASRSGGIGTYEQYF.

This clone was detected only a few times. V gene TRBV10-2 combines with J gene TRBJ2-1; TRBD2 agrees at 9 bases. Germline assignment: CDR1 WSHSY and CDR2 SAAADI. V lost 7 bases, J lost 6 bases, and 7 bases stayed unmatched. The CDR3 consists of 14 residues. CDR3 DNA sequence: TGCGCCAGCACCGCGGGGGGGAAGACCAATGAGCAGTTCTTC. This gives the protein CASTAGGKTNEQFF.